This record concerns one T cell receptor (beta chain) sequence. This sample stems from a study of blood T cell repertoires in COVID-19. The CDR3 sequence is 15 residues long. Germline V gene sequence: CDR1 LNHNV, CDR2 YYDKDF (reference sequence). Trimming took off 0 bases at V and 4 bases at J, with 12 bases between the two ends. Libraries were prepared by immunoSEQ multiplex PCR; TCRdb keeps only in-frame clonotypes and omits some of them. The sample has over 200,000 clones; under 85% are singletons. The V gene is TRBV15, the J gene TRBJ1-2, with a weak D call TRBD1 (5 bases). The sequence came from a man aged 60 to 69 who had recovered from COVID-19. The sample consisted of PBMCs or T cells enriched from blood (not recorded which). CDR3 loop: CATSRDFGGAYGYTF. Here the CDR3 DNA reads TGTGCCACCAGCAGAGATTTCGGGGGTGCCTATGGCTACACCTTC.